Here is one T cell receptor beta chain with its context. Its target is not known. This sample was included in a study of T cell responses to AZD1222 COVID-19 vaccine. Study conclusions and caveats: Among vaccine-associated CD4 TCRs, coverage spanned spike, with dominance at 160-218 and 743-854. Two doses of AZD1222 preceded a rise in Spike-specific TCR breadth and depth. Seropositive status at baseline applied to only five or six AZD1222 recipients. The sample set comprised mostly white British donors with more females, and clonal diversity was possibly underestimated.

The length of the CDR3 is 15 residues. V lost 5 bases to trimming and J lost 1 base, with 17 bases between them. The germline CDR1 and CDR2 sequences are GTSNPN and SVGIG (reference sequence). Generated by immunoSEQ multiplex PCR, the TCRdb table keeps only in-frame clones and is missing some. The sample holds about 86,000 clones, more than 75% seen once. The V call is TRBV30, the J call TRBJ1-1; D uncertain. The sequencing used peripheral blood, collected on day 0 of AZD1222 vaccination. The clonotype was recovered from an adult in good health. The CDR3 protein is CAWEKRDAGNTEAFF. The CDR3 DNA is TGTGCCTGGGAGAAACGAGACGCCGGGAACACTGAAGCTTTCTTT.